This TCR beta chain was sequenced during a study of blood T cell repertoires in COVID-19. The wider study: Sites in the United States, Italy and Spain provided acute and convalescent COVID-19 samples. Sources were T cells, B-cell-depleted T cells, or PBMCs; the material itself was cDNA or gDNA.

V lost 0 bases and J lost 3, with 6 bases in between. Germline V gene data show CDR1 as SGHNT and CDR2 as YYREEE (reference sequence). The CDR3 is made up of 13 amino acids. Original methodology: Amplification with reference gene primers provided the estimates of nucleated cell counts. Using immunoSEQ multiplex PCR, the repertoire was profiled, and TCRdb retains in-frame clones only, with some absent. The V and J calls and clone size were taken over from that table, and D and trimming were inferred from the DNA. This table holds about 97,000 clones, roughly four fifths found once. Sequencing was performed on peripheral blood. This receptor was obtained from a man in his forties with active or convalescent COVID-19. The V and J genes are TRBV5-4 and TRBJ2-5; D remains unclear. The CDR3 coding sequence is TGTGCCAGCAGCTTGGTAGCAGAAGAGACCCAGTACTTC. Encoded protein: CASSLVAEETQYF.